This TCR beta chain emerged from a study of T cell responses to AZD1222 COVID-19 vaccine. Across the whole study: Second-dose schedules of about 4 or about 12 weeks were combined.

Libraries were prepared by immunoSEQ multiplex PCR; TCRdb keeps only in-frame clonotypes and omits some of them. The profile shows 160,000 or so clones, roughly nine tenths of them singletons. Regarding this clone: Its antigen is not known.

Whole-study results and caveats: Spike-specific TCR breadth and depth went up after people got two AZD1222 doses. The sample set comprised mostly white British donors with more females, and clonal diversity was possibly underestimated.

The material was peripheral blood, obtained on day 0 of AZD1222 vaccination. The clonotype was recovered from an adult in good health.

CDR3 sequence reads: CASSEAPDRLYGYTF. The CDR3 DNA follows: TGTGCCAGCAGTGAAGCGCCCGACAGGCTCTATGGCTACACCTTC. The chain joins TRBV6-1 to TRBJ1-2; TRBD1 might be the D (6 bases). Trimming shortened V by 0 bases and J by 4 bases, and 12 bases separated the two germline ends. This CDR3 is 15 amino acids long. Looked up from germline, CDR1 is MNHNS and CDR2 is SASEGT.